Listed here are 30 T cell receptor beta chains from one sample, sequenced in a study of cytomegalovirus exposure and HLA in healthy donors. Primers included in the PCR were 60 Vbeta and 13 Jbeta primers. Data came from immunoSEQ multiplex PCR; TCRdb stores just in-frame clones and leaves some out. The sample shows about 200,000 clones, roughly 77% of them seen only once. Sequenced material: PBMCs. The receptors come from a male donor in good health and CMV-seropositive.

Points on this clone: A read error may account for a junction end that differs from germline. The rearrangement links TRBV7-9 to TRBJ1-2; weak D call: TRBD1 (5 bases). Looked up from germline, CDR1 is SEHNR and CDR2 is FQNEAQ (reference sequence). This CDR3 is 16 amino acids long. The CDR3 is CSSSLAQVGHIYGYTF. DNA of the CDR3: TGTTCCAGCAGCTTAGCGCAAGTTGGACATATTTATGGCTACACCTTC.

CDR3 loop: CASSKSGAAYEQYF. The CDR3 DNA follows: TGTGCCAGCAGCAAGAGCGGGGCTGCCTACGAGCAGTACTTC. The rearrangement joins TRBV27 to TRBJ2-7; 7 nucleotides match TRBD2. V shed 6 bases and J 2 bases; nucleotides not matched to a gene: 7. CDR3 length: 14 residues. In germline, CDR1 is MNHEY, CDR2 SMNVEV (reference sequence).

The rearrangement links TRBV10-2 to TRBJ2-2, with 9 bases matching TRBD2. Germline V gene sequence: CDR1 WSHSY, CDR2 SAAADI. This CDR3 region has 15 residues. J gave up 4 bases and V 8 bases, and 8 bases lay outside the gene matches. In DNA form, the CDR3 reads TGCGCCAGCCTAGCGCCTAGCGGGGCCACCGGGGAGCTGTTTTTT. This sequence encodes CASLAPSGATGELFF.

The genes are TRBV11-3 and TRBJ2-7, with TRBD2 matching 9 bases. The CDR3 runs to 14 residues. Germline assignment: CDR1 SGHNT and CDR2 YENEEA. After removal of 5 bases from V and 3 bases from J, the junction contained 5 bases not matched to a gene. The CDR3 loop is CASSPRAGGYEQYF. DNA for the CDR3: TGTGCCAGCAGCCCCCGAGCGGGGGGCTACGAGCAGTACTTC.

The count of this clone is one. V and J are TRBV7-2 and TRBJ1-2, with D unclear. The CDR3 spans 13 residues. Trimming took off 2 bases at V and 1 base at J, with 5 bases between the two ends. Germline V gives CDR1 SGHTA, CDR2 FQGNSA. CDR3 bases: TGTGCCAGCAGCTTACCGGGTAACTATGGCTACACCTTC. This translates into CASSLPGNYGYTF.

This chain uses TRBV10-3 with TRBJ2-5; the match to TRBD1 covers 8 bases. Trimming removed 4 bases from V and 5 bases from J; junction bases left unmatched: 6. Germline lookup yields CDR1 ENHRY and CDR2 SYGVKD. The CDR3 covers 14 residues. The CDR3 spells CAISGKTGDETQYF. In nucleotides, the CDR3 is TGTGCCATCAGTGGAAAGACAGGGGATGAGACCCAGTACTTC.

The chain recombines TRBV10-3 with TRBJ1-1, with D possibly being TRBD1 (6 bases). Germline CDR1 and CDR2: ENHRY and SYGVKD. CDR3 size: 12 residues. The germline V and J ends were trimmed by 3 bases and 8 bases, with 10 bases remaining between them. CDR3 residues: CAISDGQTEAFF. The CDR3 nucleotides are TGTGCCATCAGTGATGGACAGACAGAAGCTTTCTTT.

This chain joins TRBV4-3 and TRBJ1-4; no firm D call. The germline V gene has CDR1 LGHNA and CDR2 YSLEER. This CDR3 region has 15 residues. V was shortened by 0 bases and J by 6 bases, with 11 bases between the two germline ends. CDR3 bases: TGCGCCAGCAGCCAAGACTTCGGCCAGGATGAAAAACTGTTTTTT. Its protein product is CASSQDFGQDEKLFF.

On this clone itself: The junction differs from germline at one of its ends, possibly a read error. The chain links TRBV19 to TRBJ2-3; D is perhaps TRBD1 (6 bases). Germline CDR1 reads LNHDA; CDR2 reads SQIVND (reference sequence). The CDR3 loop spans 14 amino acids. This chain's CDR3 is CASSMLQGTGTQYF. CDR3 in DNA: TGTGCCAGTAGTATGTTACAGGGTACAGGTACGCAGTATTTT.

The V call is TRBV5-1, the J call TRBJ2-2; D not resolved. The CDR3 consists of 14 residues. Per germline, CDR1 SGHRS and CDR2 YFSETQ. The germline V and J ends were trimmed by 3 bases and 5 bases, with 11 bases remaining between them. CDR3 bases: TGCGCCAGCAGCTATGAAGCGATAACCGGGGAGCTGTTTTTT. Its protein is CASSYEAITGELFF.

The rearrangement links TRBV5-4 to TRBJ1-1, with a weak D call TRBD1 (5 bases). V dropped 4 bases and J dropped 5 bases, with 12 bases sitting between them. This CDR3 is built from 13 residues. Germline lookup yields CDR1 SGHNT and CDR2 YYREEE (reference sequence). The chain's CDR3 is CASSPGGGTEAFF. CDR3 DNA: TGTGCCAGCAGCCCGGGGGGGGGTACTGAAGCTTTCTTT.

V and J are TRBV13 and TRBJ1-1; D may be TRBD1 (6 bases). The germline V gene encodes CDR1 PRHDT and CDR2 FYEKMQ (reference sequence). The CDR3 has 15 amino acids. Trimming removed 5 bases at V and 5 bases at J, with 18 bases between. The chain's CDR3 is CASSHGVSGETEAFF. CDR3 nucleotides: TGTGCCAGCAGCCACGGTGTATCAGGGGAAACTGAAGCTTTCTTT.

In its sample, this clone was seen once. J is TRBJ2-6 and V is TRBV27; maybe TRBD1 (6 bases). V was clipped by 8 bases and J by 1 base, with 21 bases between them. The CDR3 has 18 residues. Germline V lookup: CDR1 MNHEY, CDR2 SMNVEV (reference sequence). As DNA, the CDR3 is TGTGCCAGCGATCAGAGCAGGGGCCGGCAGTCTGGGGCCAACGTCCTGACTTTC. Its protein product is CASDQSRGRQSGANVLTF.

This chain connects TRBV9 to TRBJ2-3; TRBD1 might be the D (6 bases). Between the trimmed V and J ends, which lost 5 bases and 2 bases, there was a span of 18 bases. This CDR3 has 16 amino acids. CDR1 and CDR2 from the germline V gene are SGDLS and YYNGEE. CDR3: CASSETGNLFTDTQYF. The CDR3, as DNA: TGTGCCAGCAGTGAAACAGGGAACCTATTCACAGATACGCAGTATTTT. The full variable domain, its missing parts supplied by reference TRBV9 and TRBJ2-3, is DSGVTQTPKHLITATGQRVTLRCSPRSGDLSVYWYQQSLDQGLQFLIQYYNGEERAKGNILERFSAQQFPDLHSELNLSSLELGDSALYFCASSETGNLFTDTQYFGPGTRLTVL.

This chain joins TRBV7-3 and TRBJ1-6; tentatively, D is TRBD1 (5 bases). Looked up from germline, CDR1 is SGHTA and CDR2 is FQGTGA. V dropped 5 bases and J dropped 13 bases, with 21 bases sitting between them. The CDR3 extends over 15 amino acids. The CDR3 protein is CASSPHPGLLMPLHF. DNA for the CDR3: TGTGCCAGCAGCCCACACCCGGGACTCCTGATGCCCCTCCACTTT. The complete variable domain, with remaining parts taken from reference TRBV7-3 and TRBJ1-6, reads GAGVSQTPSNKVTEKGKYVELRCDPISGHTALYWYRQSLGQGPEFLIYFQGTGAADDSGLPNDRFFAVRPEGSVSTLKIQRTERGDSAVYLCASSPHPGLLMPLHFGNGTRLTVT.

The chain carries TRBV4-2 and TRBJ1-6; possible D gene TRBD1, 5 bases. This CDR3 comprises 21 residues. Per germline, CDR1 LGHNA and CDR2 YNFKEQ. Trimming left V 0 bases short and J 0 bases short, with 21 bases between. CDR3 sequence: CASSQDLIAVTASSYNSPLHF. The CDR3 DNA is TGTGCCAGCAGCCAAGATCTAATTGCAGTGACAGCAAGCTCCTATAATTCACCCCTCCACTTT.

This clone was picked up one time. The CDR3 spells CASSLGGTTDTQYF. The CDR3 DNA sequence: TGTGCCAGCAGCCTTGGAGGGACCACAGATACGCAGTATTTT. The chain joins TRBV11-2 to TRBJ2-3; a possible D gene is TRBD2 (6 bases). V was cut by 5 bases and J by 2 bases, with 11 bases left in between. The CDR3 is made up of 14 amino acids. Germline loops: CDR1 SGHAT, CDR2 FQNNGV.

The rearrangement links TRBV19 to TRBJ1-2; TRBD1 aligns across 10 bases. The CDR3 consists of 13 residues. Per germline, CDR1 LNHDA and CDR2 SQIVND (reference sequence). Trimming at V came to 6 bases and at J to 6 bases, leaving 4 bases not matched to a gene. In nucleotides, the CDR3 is TGTGCCAGTAGATGGACAGGGGGAAATGGCTACACCTTC. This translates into CASRWTGGNGYTF.

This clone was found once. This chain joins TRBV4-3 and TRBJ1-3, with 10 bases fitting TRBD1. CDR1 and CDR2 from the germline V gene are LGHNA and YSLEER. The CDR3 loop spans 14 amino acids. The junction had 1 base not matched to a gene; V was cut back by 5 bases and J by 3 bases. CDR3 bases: TGCGCCAGCAGCAGGACAGGGGGTGGAAACACCATATATTTT. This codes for CASSRTGGGNTIYF.

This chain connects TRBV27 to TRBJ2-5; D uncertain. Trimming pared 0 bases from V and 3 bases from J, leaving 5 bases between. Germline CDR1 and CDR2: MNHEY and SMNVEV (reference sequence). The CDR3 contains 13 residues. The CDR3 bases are TGTGCCAGCAGTTTATCGGCAGAAGAGACCCAGTACTTC. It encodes CASSLSAEETQYF.

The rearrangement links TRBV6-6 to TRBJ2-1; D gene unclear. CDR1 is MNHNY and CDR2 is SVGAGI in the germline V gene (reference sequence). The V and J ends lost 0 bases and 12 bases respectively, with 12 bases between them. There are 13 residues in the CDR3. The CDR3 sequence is CASSYSLEFGQFF. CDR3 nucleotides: TGTGCCAGCAGTTACTCCTTGGAGTTTGGGCAGTTCTTC.

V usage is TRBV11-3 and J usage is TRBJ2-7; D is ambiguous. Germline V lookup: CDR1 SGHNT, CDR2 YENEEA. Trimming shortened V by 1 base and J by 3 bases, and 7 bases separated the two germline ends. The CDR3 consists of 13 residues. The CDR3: CASSLGPNYEQYF. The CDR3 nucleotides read TGTGCCAGCAGCTTAGGGCCCAACTACGAGCAGTACTTC.

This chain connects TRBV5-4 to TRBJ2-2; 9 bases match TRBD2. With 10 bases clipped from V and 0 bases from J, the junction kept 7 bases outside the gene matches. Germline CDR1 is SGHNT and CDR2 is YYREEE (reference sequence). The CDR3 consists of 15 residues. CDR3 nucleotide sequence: TGTGCCTCCCGGCGGGGGGGGACGAACACCGGGGAGCTGTTTTTT. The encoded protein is CASRRGGTNTGELFF.

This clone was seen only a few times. CDR3 amino acids: CATSRGGDTAYEQYF. In DNA form, the CDR3 reads TGTGCCACCAGCAGAGGAGGCGATACCGCCTACGAGCAGTACTTC. The V call is TRBV15, the J call TRBJ2-5; D unclear. The DNA end is more similar to TRBJ2-7, so the J call may be wrong. The CDR3 has 15 residues. Germline V gene lookup returns CDR1 LNHNV and CDR2 YYDKDF (reference sequence).

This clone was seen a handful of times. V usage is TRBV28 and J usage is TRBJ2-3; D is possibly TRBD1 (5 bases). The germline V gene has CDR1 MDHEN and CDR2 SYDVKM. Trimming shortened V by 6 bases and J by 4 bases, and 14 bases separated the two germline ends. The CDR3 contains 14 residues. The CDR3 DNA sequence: TGTGCCAGCAGGAAAGATCAGGGTCCAGATACGCAGTATTTT. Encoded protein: CASRKDQGPDTQYF.

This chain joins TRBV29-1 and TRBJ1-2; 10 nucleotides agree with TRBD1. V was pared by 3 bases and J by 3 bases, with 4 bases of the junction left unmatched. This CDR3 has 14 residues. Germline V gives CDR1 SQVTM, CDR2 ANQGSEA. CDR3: CSVEGQGIYYGYTF. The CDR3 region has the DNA TGCAGCGTTGAGGGACAGGGGATCTACTATGGCTACACCTTC.

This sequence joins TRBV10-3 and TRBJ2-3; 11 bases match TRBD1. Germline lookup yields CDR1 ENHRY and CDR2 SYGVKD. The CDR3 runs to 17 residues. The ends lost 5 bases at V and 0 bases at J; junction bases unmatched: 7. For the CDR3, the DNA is TGTGCCATCAGTTCGGACAGGGGGCTTCCTAGCACAGATACGCAGTATTTT. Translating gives CAISSDRGLPSTDTQYF.

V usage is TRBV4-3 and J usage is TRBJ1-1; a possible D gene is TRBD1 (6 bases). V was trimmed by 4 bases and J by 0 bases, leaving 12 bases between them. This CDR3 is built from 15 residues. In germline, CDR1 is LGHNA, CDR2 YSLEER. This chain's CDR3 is CASSRTATMNTEAFF. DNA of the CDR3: TGCGCCAGCAGCCGGACAGCGACCATGAACACTGAAGCTTTCTTT.

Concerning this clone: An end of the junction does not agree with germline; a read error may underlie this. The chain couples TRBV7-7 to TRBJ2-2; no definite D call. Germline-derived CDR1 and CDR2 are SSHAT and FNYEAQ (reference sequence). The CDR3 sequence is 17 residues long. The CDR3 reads CASSLANGDPNTGELFF. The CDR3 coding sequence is TGTGCTAGCAGCTTAGCTAACGGAGATCCGAACACCGGGGAGCTGTTTTTT. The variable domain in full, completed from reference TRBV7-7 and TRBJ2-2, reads GAGVSQSPRYKVTKRGQDVTLRCDPISSHATLYWYQQALGQGPEFLTYFNYEAQPDKSGLPSDRFSAERPEGSISTLTIQRTEQRDSAMYRCASSLANGDPNTGELFFGEGSRLTVL.

Here the CDR3 DNA reads TGTGCCAGCAGCCAGGCGATGGGGCCTGAAGCTTTCTTT. It is translated as CASSQAMGPEAFF. The V and J genes are TRBV27 and TRBJ1-1, with D perhaps matching TRBD1 (5 bases). Trimming took off 6 bases at V and 6 bases at J, with 14 bases between the two ends. The CDR3 length is 13 residues. In germline, CDR1 is MNHEY, CDR2 SMNVEV (reference sequence).